This TCR beta chain was retrieved from a study of T cell therapy after organ transplantation. As for the study in general: 20 to 29 weeks after therapy completion, long-term post-therapy blood was collected. Study-level findings and limits: In nonresponders, reduced coverage from low CD8+ yield may limit detected expansions.

Time point of the sample: 20-29 weeks after completion of therapy. Sequencing was performed with immunoSEQ multiplex PCR; in TCRdb, only in-frame clones are kept and a portion is missing. In the table there are fewer than 25,000 clones, less than 90% of which are singletons. This CDR3 region has 16 residues. The germline gives CDR1 SGHVS, CDR2 FQNEAQ. V lost 4 bases to trimming and J lost 6 bases, with 20 bases between them. Details on this clone: Antigen unknown.

This sequence was found in a human patient who had received a solid organ transplant and had CMV disease. Some T cells may be transferred from the graft donor. The source material was CD8+ T cells from blood, sampled after autologous CMV-specific T cell therapy. The chain is built from TRBV7-8 and TRBJ2-3, with D perhaps matching TRBD2 (6 bases). The CDR3 region has the DNA TGTGCCAGCAGCTCAAAGGGAGGAGGGGCGGCGGATACGCAGTATTTT. It yields the protein CASSSKGGGAADTQYF.